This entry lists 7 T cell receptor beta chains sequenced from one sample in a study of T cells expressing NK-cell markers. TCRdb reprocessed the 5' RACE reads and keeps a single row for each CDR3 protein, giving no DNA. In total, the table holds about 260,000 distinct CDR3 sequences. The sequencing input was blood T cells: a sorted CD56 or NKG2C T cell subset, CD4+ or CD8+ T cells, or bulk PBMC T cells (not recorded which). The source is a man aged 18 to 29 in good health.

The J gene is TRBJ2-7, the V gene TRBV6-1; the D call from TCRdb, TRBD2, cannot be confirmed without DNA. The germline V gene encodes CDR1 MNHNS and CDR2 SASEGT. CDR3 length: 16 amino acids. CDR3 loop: CASRSRTSGNPYEQYF.

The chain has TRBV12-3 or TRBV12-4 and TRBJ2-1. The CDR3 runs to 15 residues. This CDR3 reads CASTALGSSYNEQFF.

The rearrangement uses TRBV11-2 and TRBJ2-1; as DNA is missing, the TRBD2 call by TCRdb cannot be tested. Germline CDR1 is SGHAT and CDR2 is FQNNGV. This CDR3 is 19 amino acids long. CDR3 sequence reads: CASSLGQWPGTSGINEQFF. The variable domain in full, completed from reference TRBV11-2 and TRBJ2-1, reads EAGVAQSPRYKIIEKRQSVAFWCNPISGHATLYWYQQILGQGPKLLIQFQNNGVVDDSQLPKDRFSAERLKGVDSTLKIQPAKLEDSAVYLCASSLGQWPGTSGINEQFFGPGTRLTVL.

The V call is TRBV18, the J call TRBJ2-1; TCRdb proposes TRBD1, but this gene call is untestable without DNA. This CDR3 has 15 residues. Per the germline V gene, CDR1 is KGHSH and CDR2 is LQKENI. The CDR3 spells CASSPGGFTYNEQFF.

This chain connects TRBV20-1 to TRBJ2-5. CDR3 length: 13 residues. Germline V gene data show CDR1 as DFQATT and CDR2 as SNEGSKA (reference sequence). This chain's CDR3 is CSASFTDTGTQYF.

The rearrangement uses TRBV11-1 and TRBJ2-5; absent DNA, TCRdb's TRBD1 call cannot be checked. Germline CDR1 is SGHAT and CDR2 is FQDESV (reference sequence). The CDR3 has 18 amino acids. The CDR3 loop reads CASSLVLTDRASQETQYF.

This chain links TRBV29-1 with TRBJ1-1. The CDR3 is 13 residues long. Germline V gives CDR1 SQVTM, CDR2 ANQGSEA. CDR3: CSVAVGVGTEAFF. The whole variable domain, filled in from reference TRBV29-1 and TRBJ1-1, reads SAVISQKPSRDICQRGTSLTIQCQVDSQVTMMFWYRQQPGQSLTLIATANQGSEATYESGFVIDKFPISRPNLTFSTLTVSNMSPEDSSIYLCSVAVGVGTEAFFGQGTRLTVV.